The 5 T cell receptor beta chains listed next were all sequenced from one sample in a study of cytomegalovirus exposure and HLA in healthy donors. PCR was performed using 60 Vbeta and 13 Jbeta primers. Only in-frame clones appear in the TCRdb table, and some are missing; sequencing was by immunoSEQ multiplex PCR. The top ten hold about 9.3% of the sample, which has 150,000 or so clones, approximately 83% seen once. Sequencing was carried out using PBMCs. All receptors derive from a man in his late teens or twenties in good health and CMV-seropositive.

V and J are TRBV7-2 and TRBJ1-1; tentative D call: TRBD1 (6 bases). This CDR3 has 16 residues. Germline loops: CDR1 SGHTA, CDR2 FQGNSA. V was pared by 5 bases and J by 1 base, with 17 bases between. CDR3 sequence: CASSPYMGAGNTEAFF. CDR3 DNA sequence: TGTGCCAGCAGCCCCTATATGGGGGCGGGGAACACTGAAGCTTTCTTT.

J is TRBJ1-2 and V is TRBV27, with D perhaps TRBD1 (5 bases). Germline CDR1 reads MNHEY; CDR2 reads SMNVEV (reference sequence). Trimming left V 3 bases short and J 8 bases short, with 10 bases between. The CDR3 consists of 12 residues. The DNA for the CDR3 is TGTGCCAGCAGTTTCCTTGGGGGGGGCTACACCTTC. This encodes CASSFLGGGYTF.

The genes are TRBV6-1 and TRBJ2-1; D not resolved. Germline CDR1 and CDR2: MNHNS and SASEGT. Trimming took off 4 bases at V and 3 bases at J, with 4 bases between the two ends. The CDR3 sequence is 12 residues long. The CDR3 is CASSAYYNEQFF. CDR3 in DNA: TGTGCCAGCAGTGCTTACTACAATGAGCAGTTCTTC.

This chain connects TRBV5-8 to TRBJ2-5; possible D gene TRBD2, 5 bases. Germline assignment: CDR1 SGHTS and CDR2 YDEGEE. The CDR3 length is 15 residues. V was cut by 3 bases and J by 5 bases, with 17 bases left in between. Here the CDR3 DNA reads TGTGCCAGCAGCTCGTGGACCCACCGCGGGGAGACCCAGTACTTC. This codes for CASSSWTHRGETQYF.

V gene TRBV10-3 combines with J gene TRBJ1-6, with 11 bases lining up with TRBD1. Losses at the gene ends were 5 bases for V and 6 bases for J; bases not matched to a gene: 3. Germline CDR1 ENHRY, CDR2 SYGVKD. CDR3 size: 15 residues. The CDR3 DNA follows: TGTGCCATCAGTCCGGACAGGGGGCTTAATTCACCCCTCCACTTT. Protein sequence: CAISPDRGLNSPLHF.